The source of this T cell receptor (beta chain) is a study of blood T cell repertoires in COVID-19. Background on the study: Nucleic acid was either cDNA or gDNA, and it came from T cells, B-cell-depleted T cells, or PBMCs.

Sequencing used immunoSEQ multiplex PCR; TCRdb keeps in-frame clones, though not all of them. This sample has around 200,000 clones; about 88% occur once, and the top ten carry 2.7%. This CDR3 comprises 12 residues. Per the germline V gene, CDR1 is SGHTA and CDR2 is FQGTGA. V gave up 0 bases and J gave up 10 bases, with 9 bases separating them. The chain combines TRBV7-3 with TRBJ1-1; D remains unclear. This clonotype was obtained from a man aged 35 to 55 with active or convalescent COVID-19. Sequencing used peripheral blood. The CDR3 DNA sequence: TGTGCCAGCAGCTTAACGGAGGGCACAGCTTTCTTT. Amino acids: CASSLTEGTAFF.